The 15 T cell receptor beta chains given below trace back to one sample, sequenced in a study of identical twins. One entry per CDR3 protein, called by TCRdb with MiXCR from the 5' RACE reads. The sample consists of more than 650,000 distinct CDR3 sequences, 5.5% to 6.5% of them appearing once. What was sequenced was naive T cells sorted from blood. Receptors originate from a man aged 18 to 30 in good health.

This clonotype was seen more than once but under ten times. This chain uses TRBV5-1 with TRBJ2-3; 9 nucleotides agree with TRBD1. Trimming removed 3 bases from V and 2 bases from J; junction bases left unmatched: 10. Germline assignment: CDR1 SGHRS and CDR2 YFSETQ. CDR3 length: 17 amino acids. The CDR3 DNA follows: TGCGCCAGCAGCTCGACTGGGGGACAGGGCTTCACAGATACGCAGTATTTT. Translated, it gives CASSSTGGQGFTDTQYF.

This clonotype has at least ten counts. This rearrangement joins TRBV5-1 to TRBJ2-1; 7 nucleotides agree with TRBD1. Germline-derived CDR1 and CDR2 are SGHRS and YFSETQ. The CDR3 contains 17 residues. The trim removed 4 bases at V and 0 bases at J, leaving 10 bases unmatched. As DNA, the CDR3 is TGCGCCAGCAGCACCCGACAGGGAACCCGCTCCTACAATGAGCAGTTCTTC. It yields the protein CASSTRQGTRSYNEQFF.

This chain connects TRBV19 to TRBJ1-5; no firm D call. Germline V gene lookup returns CDR1 LNHDA and CDR2 SQIVND (reference sequence). The CDR3 is made up of 16 amino acids. Between the trimmed V and J ends, which lost 4 bases and 1 base, there was a span of 14 bases. CDR3 in DNA: TGTGCCAGTAGTACCCACAGCGGAGGAAGCAATCAGCCCCAGCATTTT. Encoded protein: CASSTHSGGSNQPQHF.

V usage is TRBV5-1 and J usage is TRBJ2-3; a possible D gene is TRBD1 (5 bases). CDR3 length equals 14 residues. V shed 0 bases and J shed 1 base, with 6 bases lying between them. Looked up from germline, CDR1 is SGHRS and CDR2 is YFSETQ. In DNA, the CDR3 is TGCGCCAGCAGCTTGGAACAGGGCACAGATACGCAGTATTTT. Its translation is CASSLEQGTDTQYF.

This clonotype was seen a few times. The rearrangement links TRBV10-3 to TRBJ2-3; 8 bases agree with TRBD2. The CDR3 contains 15 residues. Germline V gene sequence: CDR1 ENHRY, CDR2 SYGVKD. V was pared by 3 bases and J by 4 bases, with 6 bases of the junction left unmatched. In DNA form, the CDR3 reads TGTGCCATCAGTGATTTAGCGGGAAGTCCAGATACGCAGTATTTT. Amino acid sequence: CAISDLAGSPDTQYF.

This rearrangement joins TRBV12-3 or TRBV12-4 to TRBJ2-4, with 14 bases that match TRBD2. V was pared by 5 bases and J by 0 bases, with 6 bases of the junction left unmatched. The CDR3 totals 18 residues. The CDR3 coding sequence is TGTGCCAGCAGTCCAGGGACTAGCGGGAGCGGAGCCAAAAACATTCAGTACTTC. It encodes CASSPGTSGSGAKNIQYF.

This clonotype was seen ten or more times. The V gene is TRBV6-5, the J gene TRBJ1-1, with TRBD1 matching 7 bases. This CDR3 is 16 amino acids long. V shed 0 bases, J shed 2 bases, and the junction held 6 bases outside the gene matches. The V gene's germline CDR1 is MNHEY and CDR2 SVGAGI. Here the CDR3 DNA reads TGTGCCAGCAGTTACTCGAGGACAGGTTTCAACACTGAAGCTTTCTTT. Amino acid sequence: CASSYSRTGFNTEAFF.

CDR3 coding DNA: TGTGCCAGCAGTTACGAGACTTCTGGGGCGCCCCAGCATTTT. Translation gives CASSYETSGAPQHF. The chain couples TRBV6-2 or TRBV6-3 to TRBJ1-5, with D perhaps matching TRBD1 (5 bases). The germline gives CDR1 MNHEY, CDR2 SVGEGT. V lost 2 bases, J lost 9 bases, and 14 bases lay in between. The CDR3 runs to 14 residues.

There are many counts of this clonotype. This rearrangement joins TRBV20-1 to TRBJ2-1, with 7 nucleotides matching TRBD1. Trimming removed 3 bases from V and 0 bases from J; junction bases left unmatched: 17. Germline V gives CDR1 DFQATT, CDR2 SNEGSKA (reference sequence). The CDR3 spans 19 residues. The CDR3 DNA follows: TGCAGTGCTAGCCTCCTCCGGGACAGTCTACCCCTCTCCTACAATGAGCAGTTCTTC. The encoded protein is CSASLLRDSLPLSYNEQFF.

This rearrangement joins TRBV24-1 to TRBJ1-5; tentative D call: TRBD1 (5 bases). This CDR3 has 13 residues. Trimming took off 4 bases at V and 3 bases at J, with 6 bases between the two ends. The germline V gene encodes CDR1 KGHDR and CDR2 SFDVKD. CDR3 loop: CATSDRANQPQHF. CDR3 nucleotide sequence: TGTGCCACCAGTGACAGGGCCAATCAGCCCCAGCATTTT.

This clonotype has at least ten counts. The chain links TRBV20-1 to TRBJ2-3; D perhaps matches TRBD2 (6 bases). The CDR3 runs to 15 residues. CDR1 is DFQATT and CDR2 is SNEGSKA in the germline V gene (reference sequence). Trimming shortened V by 2 bases and J by 3 bases, and 15 bases separated the two germline ends. The CDR3: CSARRAAGLTDTQYF. The DNA for the CDR3 is TGCAGTGCTAGAAGGGCAGCGGGCCTTACAGATACGCAGTATTTT.

At least ten counts were recorded for this clonotype. The chain combines TRBV12-3 or TRBV12-4 with TRBJ1-1; unclear D gene. This CDR3 has 15 residues. The germline V and J ends were trimmed by 4 bases and 1 base, with 13 bases remaining between them. The CDR3 bases are TGTGCCAGCAGTTCCAAAGGACGGAAGAACACTGAAGCTTTCTTT. It is translated as CASSSKGRKNTEAFF.

J is TRBJ2-5 and V is TRBV6-1; 9 bases agree with TRBD2. Per germline, CDR1 MNHNS and CDR2 SASEGT. The CDR3 runs to 16 residues. Trimming cost V 6 bases and J 2 bases; bases outside gene matches: 10. CDR3 amino acids: CASSSVWLAGQETQYF. CDR3 nucleotide sequence: TGTGCCAGCAGCTCCGTGTGGCTAGCGGGACAAGAGACCCAGTACTTC.

Many counts were recorded for this clonotype. The genes are TRBV12-3 or TRBV12-4 and TRBJ2-6; the match to TRBD2 covers 7 bases. The CDR3 sequence is 17 residues long. Trimming at V came to 4 bases and at J to 0 bases, leaving 6 bases not matched to a gene. CDR3 amino acids: CASSSLADSSGANVLTF. DNA of the CDR3: TGTGCCAGCAGTTCCCTAGCGGATAGCTCTGGGGCCAACGTCCTGACTTTC.

The chain joins TRBV6-5 to TRBJ2-1; 8 bases line up with TRBD2. The CDR3 runs to 14 residues. V dropped 2 bases and J dropped 6; count of bases not matched to a gene: 3. The V gene's germline CDR1 is MNHEY and CDR2 SVGAGI. The CDR3 protein is CASSYTGGGNEQFF. The DNA of the CDR3 is TGTGCCAGCAGTTACACGGGAGGGGGCAATGAGCAGTTCTTC.